The TCR beta chain under discussion was sequenced for a study of control samples from healthy donors and cancer patients (dated by TCRdb to the early 2020s). The CDR3 has 13 amino acids, counting the end cysteine and phenylalanine. Only the CDR3 portion is preserved as DNA: 39 bases, with reading frame beginning at the first base. V and J are truncated by 6 bases and 6 bases respectively, leaving an intervening sequence of 11 bases. From a lookup of the germline V gene, CDR1 and CDR2 are SNHLY and FYNNEI. The method was the immunoSEQ multiplex PCR assay. Entries here come from immuneACCESS through TCRdb and include only in-frame sequences with V and J called. Some clones fail to appear in such tables; in the studies checked, an unresolved V gene covers under half of the shortfall, and the cause of the remainder is unknown. The sample table holds some 140,000 clones, of which 88% were seen once. In total, the top ten clones hold approximately 9.4% of the sample.

This clone occurred a few times. Its antigen is unknown. Base-call qualities are not available, and no considerably larger clone is one nucleotide away. This sequence uses TRBV2 and TRBJ2-2, with the D gene too uncertain to name. Sequenced sample: blood. This clonotype originated in a woman aged 25 to 39 in good health. In nucleotide form, the sequence is TGTGCCAGCAGACCCCTCAGTGCCGGGGAGCTGTTTTTT. Its coded protein is CASRPLSAGELFF.